The 32 T cell receptor beta chains reported below all come from one sample, sequenced in a study of blood T cell repertoires in COVID-19. Clones were read by immunoSEQ multiplex PCR, and TCRdb kept only the in-frame ones, dropping some. Of a few hundred thousand clones in the sample, approximately 80% are singletons; the top ten hold around 3.4%. The material sequenced was peripheral blood. Every receptor here comes from a woman aged 18 to 35 with acute or convalescent COVID-19.

This clone came up a few times. This chain uses TRBV6-5 with TRBJ1-2; 8 bases align to TRBD1. Trimming cost V 7 bases and J 2 bases; bases outside gene matches: 9. CDR3 length: 15 amino acids. CDR1 and CDR2 (germline): MNHEY, SVGAGI. The CDR3 here is CASIPGQGLNYGYTF. CDR3 nucleotide sequence: TGTGCCAGCATCCCCGGACAGGGACTAAACTATGGCTACACCTTC.

The chain links TRBV6-5 to TRBJ2-2, with TRBD1 as a possible D gene (5 bases). The germline V gene encodes CDR1 MNHEY and CDR2 SVGAGI. V gave up 0 bases and J gave up 4 bases, with 9 bases separating them. This CDR3 has 15 amino acids. This CDR3 reads CASSYSSGATGELFF. The DNA for the CDR3 is TGTGCCAGCAGTTACTCGTCTGGGGCCACCGGGGAGCTGTTTTTT.

The J gene is TRBJ2-3, the V gene TRBV3-1 (or the pseudogene TRBV3-2); TRBD1 is a possible D gene (6 bases). The CDR3 contains 17 residues. Germline values: CDR1 LGHDT, CDR2 YNNKEL (reference sequence). V was trimmed by 3 bases and J by 2 bases, leaving 18 bases between them. The CDR3 sequence: CASSQKPGHAHTDTQYF. The CDR3 coding sequence is TGTGCCAGCAGCCAGAAACCGGGACACGCGCACACAGATACGCAGTATTTT.

J is TRBJ1-1 and V is TRBV6-5; maybe TRBD1 (5 bases). Trimming cost V 5 bases and J 5 bases, with 18 bases left between them. Germline V gene sequence: CDR1 MNHEY, CDR2 SVGAGI. CDR3 length: 15 amino acids. In DNA form, the CDR3 reads TGTGCCAGCAGTAGTTTTTTTCCGGGGGAAACTGAAGCTTTCTTT. Protein: CASSSFFPGETEAFF.

The rearrangement joins TRBV4-3 to TRBJ1-1, with D possibly being TRBD1 (6 bases). Trimming took off 2 bases at V and 5 bases at J, with 9 bases between the two ends. The CDR3 has 13 amino acids. Germline CDR1 reads LGHNA; CDR2 reads YSLEER. CDR3 loop: CASSQTGWTEAFF. The CDR3 DNA follows: TGCGCCAGCAGCCAAACAGGGTGGACTGAAGCTTTCTTT.

The genes are TRBV28 and TRBJ2-1, with D perhaps matching TRBD2 (5 bases). Germline assignment: CDR1 MDHEN and CDR2 SYDVKM. This CDR3 has 14 amino acids. Trimming cost V 2 bases and J 8 bases, with 13 bases left between them. The CDR3 sequence is CASSLDPTRHEQFF. The DNA for the CDR3 is TGTGCCAGCAGTTTAGACCCCACTAGGCATGAGCAGTTCTTC.

This clone was counted only a few times. This sequence joins TRBV7-2 and TRBJ1-1; D is ambiguous. V shed 1 base and J shed 10 bases, with 16 bases lying between them. This CDR3 has 14 amino acids. CDR1 and CDR2 from the germline V gene are SGHTA and FQGNSA. CDR3 DNA sequence: TGTGCCAGCAGCTTAGAAAGCTCCTCCTCCGGAGCTTTCTTT. This encodes CASSLESSSSGAFF. Full variable domain (missing parts from reference TRBV7-2 and TRBJ1-1): GAGVSQSPSNKVTEKGKDVELRCDPISGHTALYWYRQSLGQGLEFLIYFQGNSAPDKSGLPSDRFSAERTGGSVSTLTIQRTQQEDSAVYLCASSLESSSSGAFFGQGTRLTVV.

V is TRBV12-3 or TRBV12-4 and J is TRBJ1-1; D is uncertain. The CDR3 is 12 residues long. The germline V and J ends were trimmed by 6 bases and 5 bases, with 10 bases remaining between them. CDR3 nucleotide sequence: TGTGCCAGCAGAATCTACGGGACTGAAGCTTTCTTT. Translation gives CASRIYGTEAFF.

V and J are TRBV2 and TRBJ2-7; 11 nucleotides match TRBD1. This CDR3 spans 15 amino acids. The germline gives CDR1 SNHLY, CDR2 FYNNEI. V shed 6 bases and J 2 bases; nucleotides not matched to a gene: 6. The CDR3 coding sequence is TGTGCCAGCAGGTCACCGGGACAGGGGGCCTACGAGCAGTACTTC. This codes for CASRSPGQGAYEQYF.

The rearrangement links TRBV7-2 to TRBJ2-7, with 8 bases that match TRBD1. CDR1 and CDR2 (germline): SGHTA, FQGNSA. Trimming at V came to 1 base and at J to 4 bases, leaving 6 bases not matched to a gene. The CDR3 has 15 residues. The CDR3 DNA sequence: TGTGCCAGCAGCTTAGTAGTGACAGGGGAATACGAGCAGTACTTC. It codes for CASSLVVTGEYEQYF.

This clone was observed a single time. V and J are TRBV28 and TRBJ1-2; no definite D call. The CDR3 length is 11 residues. Germline-derived CDR1 and CDR2 are MDHEN and SYDVKM. The V end lost 1 base, the J end lost 8 bases, and 5 bases lay between the germline ends. The DNA for the CDR3 is TGTGCCAGCAGTTTATTGGAGGGCTACACCTTC. The encoded protein is CASSLLEGYTF.

The rearrangement joins TRBV27 to TRBJ2-3, with no clear D. Per the germline V gene, CDR1 is MNHEY and CDR2 is SMNVEV (reference sequence). The CDR3 is 13 residues long. Trimming shortened V by 7 bases and J by 6 bases, and 14 bases separated the two germline ends. The CDR3 nucleotides are TGTGCCAGCACCCCCCTAGGTCGGGATACGCAGTATTTT. It encodes CASTPLGRDTQYF.

This chain uses TRBV29-1 with TRBJ1-2, with 8 bases lining up with TRBD1. Trimming cost V 4 bases and J 4 bases; bases outside gene matches: 2. The CDR3 covers 12 residues. Germline CDR1 is SQVTM and CDR2 is ANQGSEA. The CDR3 nucleotides are TGCAGCGTTGCTGACAGGGGCTATGGCTACACCTTC. It codes for CSVADRGYGYTF.

V is TRBV10-3 and J is TRBJ1-6; TRBD1 might be the D (6 bases). Trimming pared 10 bases from V and 7 bases from J, leaving 14 bases between. The germline V gene has CDR1 ENHRY and CDR2 SYGVKD. This CDR3 is built from 13 residues. This CDR3 is CASEQGENSPLHF. CDR3 DNA: TGTGCCAGCGAACAGGGTGAGAATTCACCCCTCCACTTT.

The chain recombines TRBV19 with TRBJ2-7; TRBD2 is a possible D gene (5 bases). Germline lookup yields CDR1 LNHDA and CDR2 SQIVND (reference sequence). The ends were cut back, 0 bases at V and 1 base at J, with 13 bases in the middle. The CDR3 consists of 16 residues. CDR3 nucleotide sequence: TGTGCCAGTAGTATAGACACCCGGACTCCTTCCTACGAGCAGTACTTC. Translating it yields CASSIDTRTPSYEQYF.

This clone was seen a few times. The CDR3 loop is CASSLGGAVGELFF. The CDR3 DNA reads as TGTGCCAGCAGCCTAGGAGGAGCGGTGGGGGAGCTGTTTTTT. The chain carries TRBV11-2 and TRBJ2-2; D might be TRBD2 (5 bases). The germline V and J ends were trimmed by 5 bases and 8 bases, with 15 bases remaining between them. The CDR3 extends over 14 amino acids. Germline V gene data show CDR1 as SGHAT and CDR2 as FQNNGV.

The chain has TRBV28 and TRBJ1-6, with TRBD1 identical over 10 bases. Germline assignment: CDR1 MDHEN and CDR2 SYDVKM. The CDR3 covers 16 residues. With V trimmed by 4 bases and J by 11 bases, 11 bases remained unmatched. CDR3 in amino acids: CASSSPGTGVGTPLHF. The CDR3 DNA follows: TGTGCCAGCAGTTCTCCCGGGACAGGGGTGGGGACACCCCTCCACTTT.

In its sample, this clone was seen once. V and J are TRBV6-5 and TRBJ1-6; D may be TRBD1 (5 bases). The V gene's germline CDR1 is MNHEY and CDR2 SVGAGI. The CDR3 covers 15 residues. The V end lost 2 bases, the J end lost 7 bases, and 12 bases lay between the germline ends. For the CDR3, the DNA is TGTGCCAGCAGTTACGGGGGGACGGGGAATTCACCCCTCCACTTT. Its translation: CASSYGGTGNSPLHF.

This chain links TRBV30 with TRBJ2-5; a possible D gene is TRBD1 (8 bases). V lost 7 bases to trimming and J lost 5 bases, with 14 bases between them. Germline CDR1 is GTSNPN and CDR2 is SVGIG (reference sequence). The CDR3 has 12 residues. The CDR3 is CALDRGGETQYF. DNA of the CDR3: TGTGCCTTAGACAGGGGAGGGGAGACCCAGTACTTC. The full variable domain, its missing parts supplied by reference TRBV30 and TRBJ2-5, is SQTIHQWPATLVQPVGSPLSLECTVEGTSNPNLYWYRQAAGRGLQLLFYSVGIGQISSEVPQNLSASRPQDRQFILSSKKLLLSDSGFYLCALDRGGETQYFGPGTRLLVL.

This clone appeared once. Here the CDR3 reads CASSETWINSPLHF. CDR3 bases: TGTGCCAGCAGCGAGACTTGGATTAATTCACCCCTCCACTTT. The chain uses TRBV3-1 (or the pseudogene TRBV3-2) and TRBJ1-6; D uncertain. CDR1 is LGHDT and CDR2 is YNNKEL in the germline V gene (reference sequence). CDR3 length: 14 residues. The V end was cut by 5 bases, the J end by 6 bases, with 11 bases between.

The J gene is TRBJ2-4, the V gene TRBV12-3 or TRBV12-4, with a possible D match to TRBD2 (6 bases). The germline V and J ends were trimmed by 2 bases and 8 bases, with 10 bases remaining between them. This CDR3 is 13 amino acids long. CDR3 in amino acids: CASSLWRRDIQYF. The CDR3 DNA reads as TGTGCCAGCAGTTTATGGAGGAGGGACATTCAGTACTTC.

The chain links TRBV29-1 to TRBJ2-3, with 7 bases lining up with TRBD2. V shed 7 bases, J shed 6 bases, and the junction held 1 base outside the gene matches. The germline V gene encodes CDR1 SQVTM and CDR2 ANQGSEA. The CDR3 is 10 amino acids. This CDR3 reads CSAGGDTQYF. The CDR3 coding sequence is TGCAGCGCCGGGGGGGATACGCAGTATTTT.

The V and J genes are TRBV12-5 and TRBJ2-1; D is ambiguous. Germline CDR1 reads LGHNT; CDR2 reads FRNRAP. Trimming pared 5 bases from V and 7 bases from J, leaving 12 bases between. This CDR3 contains 13 residues. The CDR3 is CASGGMAANEQFF. The CDR3 bases are TGTGCTAGTGGTGGCATGGCGGCGAATGAGCAGTTCTTC.

The J gene is TRBJ2-1, the V gene TRBV2; D uncertain. The CDR3 sequence is 13 residues long. Trimming stripped 7 bases from V and 0 bases from J, with 7 bases between. Germline assignment: CDR1 SNHLY and CDR2 FYNNEI. CDR3 nucleotide sequence: TGTGCCAGCAATGGCGGCTCCTACAATGAGCAGTTCTTC. It encodes CASNGGSYNEQFF.

The V and J genes are TRBV6-5 and TRBJ2-7, with 10 bases lining up with TRBD2. V was pared by 0 bases and J by 3 bases, with 5 bases of the junction left unmatched. The CDR3 runs to 16 residues. The germline V gene encodes CDR1 MNHEY and CDR2 SVGAGI. DNA of the CDR3: TGTGCCAGCAGTTACTCGCTAGCGGGAGCGGACTACGAGCAGTACTTC. Translating it yields CASSYSLAGADYEQYF.

The rearrangement joins TRBV6-5 to TRBJ2-5; TRBD1 is a possible D gene (6 bases). The CDR3 is 14 amino acids. Looked up from germline, CDR1 is MNHEY and CDR2 is SVGAGI. V dropped 5 bases and J dropped 5 bases, with 15 bases sitting between them. As DNA, the CDR3 is TGTGCCAGCAGTCGACCACAGGGAAGGGAGACCCAGTACTTC. It specifies CASSRPQGRETQYF.

The rearrangement uses TRBV9 and TRBJ2-7; TRBD2 agrees at 16 bases. The CDR3 length is 16 residues. The J segment lost 1 base and the V segment lost 2 bases, leaving 0 bases of the junction unmatched. Germline V gene data show CDR1 as SGDLS and CDR2 as YYNGEE. Here the CDR3 reads CASSVGLAGGSYEQYF. The DNA for the CDR3 is TGTGCCAGCAGCGTGGGACTAGCGGGAGGGTCCTACGAGCAGTACTTC.

This clone was recorded a few times. V and J are TRBV6-5 and TRBJ2-1, with 12 bases matching TRBD2. The CDR3 runs 14 residues. V trimming: 8 bases; J trimming: 3 bases; junction bases outside the gene matches: 2. Germline loops: CDR1 MNHEY, CDR2 SVGAGI. CDR3 sequence reads: CASRLAGDYNEQFF. The DNA for the CDR3 is TGTGCCAGCCGACTAGCGGGAGACTACAATGAGCAGTTCTTC.

The rearrangement links TRBV27 to TRBJ2-2; TRBD1 agrees at 10 bases. Germline V gives CDR1 MNHEY, CDR2 SMNVEV (reference sequence). The CDR3 is 22 residues long. The J segment lost 0 bases and the V segment lost 5 bases, leaving 21 bases of the junction unmatched. The CDR3: CASSPWDRGRGEDEPNTGELFF. CDR3 DNA sequence: TGTGCCAGCAGTCCGTGGGACAGGGGAAGGGGAGAGGACGAACCGAACACCGGGGAGCTGTTTTTT.

Comments on this clone: Other DNA sequences in this sample translate to the same CDR3. The chain links TRBV7-2 to TRBJ2-7; TRBD2 agrees at 8 bases. V trimming: 2 bases; J trimming: 0 bases; junction bases outside the gene matches: 9. Germline V gene lookup returns CDR1 SGHTA and CDR2 FQGNSA. CDR3 length: 17 amino acids. For the CDR3, the DNA is TGTGCCAGCAGCTTATCGGCGGGAGGCATATTCTCCTACGAGCAGTACTTC. Its protein is CASSLSAGGIFSYEQYF.

The V call is TRBV11-2, the J call TRBJ2-7, with D perhaps matching TRBD2 (6 bases). The CDR3 is made up of 14 amino acids. Between the trimmed V and J ends, which lost 5 bases and 3 bases, there was a span of 14 bases. CDR1 is SGHAT, CDR2 FQNNGV, per germline. The CDR3 nucleotides are TGTGCCAGCAGCCTGAGGGCCGGGGGCTACGAGCAGTACTTC. It codes for CASSLRAGGYEQYF.

The chain links TRBV6-6 to TRBJ1-5; 7 nucleotides match TRBD1. Germline V gene data show CDR1 as MNHNY and CDR2 as SVGAGI (reference sequence). The CDR3 runs to 19 residues. V lost 5 bases and J lost 0; bases outside the gene matches: 16. The CDR3 region has the DNA TGTGCCAGCAGTCCCCCCGGGGACAGCAGGCTGTATAGCAATCAGCCCCAGCATTTT. Translation gives CASSPPGDSRLYSNQPQHF.